A selection of T cell receptor beta chains follows, all from one sample in a study of cytomegalovirus exposure and HLA in healthy donors. Assay used: immunoSEQ multiplex PCR; TCRdb lists only in-frame clones, some missing. The sample includes 45,000 to 65,000 clones, about 82% of them seen just once. Sequencing was done on a sample of PBMCs. These receptors were collected from a man under 40 in good health and CMV-seronegative. CDR3s include the opening cysteine and the closing phenylalanine or tryptophan. A D gene is named only where the DNA matches it firmly. Clone size is shown for a subset of rows, as once, few, many or a class of expanded clone.

d_call: TRBD2; j_call: TRBJ2-3; clone_size: NA; v_call: TRBV25-1; cdr3_nt: TGTGCCAGCCGAGCGGGAGCAACAGATACGCAGTATTTT; cdr3_aa: CASRAGATDTQYF
d_call: NA; j_call: TRBJ2-5; clone_size: NA; v_call: TRBV5-6; cdr3_nt: TGTGCCAGCAGCTTGGGTGGCAGACTAGAGACCCAGTACTTC; cdr3_aa: CASSLGGRLETQYF
d_call: NA; j_call: TRBJ1-2; clone_size: NA; v_call: TRBV2; cdr3_nt: TGTGCCAGCTCAGGGTTAACTGGTGTCTATGGCTACACCTTC; cdr3_aa: CASSGLTGVYGYTF
d_call: TRBD1; j_call: TRBJ2-7; clone_size: few; v_call: TRBV30; cdr3_nt: TGTGCCTGGAGTCTAGGGGGCGGGTACGAGCAGTACTTC; cdr3_aa: CAWSLGGGYEQYF
d_call: TRBD1; j_call: TRBJ1-2; clone_size: NA; v_call: TRBV5-4; cdr3_nt: TGTGCCAGCAGGAGTGCGACAGGGGACACCAACTATGGCTACACCTTC; cdr3_aa: CASRSATGDTNYGYTF
d_call: NA; j_call: TRBJ1-2; clone_size: NA; v_call: TRBV29-1; cdr3_nt: TGCAGCGTTGAGAGGGGACTTACCTATGGCTACACCTTC; cdr3_aa: CSVERGLTYGYTF
d_call: TRBD1; j_call: TRBJ2-2; clone_size: few; v_call: TRBV6-4; cdr3_nt: TGTGCCAGCAGTGACACCGGGACAGGGGGCACCGGGGAGCTGTTTTTT; cdr3_aa: CASSDTGTGGTGELFF
d_call: TRBD2; j_call: TRBJ2-5; clone_size: NA; v_call: TRBV5-8; cdr3_nt: TGTGCCAGCAGCTTCTATCCGGGACTACGGGAGACCCAGTACTTC; cdr3_aa: CASSFYPGLRETQYF
d_call: NA; j_call: TRBJ1-2; clone_size: NA; v_call: TRBV28; cdr3_nt: TGTGCCAGCAGTTTGTTTACTACCGGGACAAGGAATGGCTACACCTTC; cdr3_aa: CASSLFTTGTRNGYTF
d_call: NA; j_call: TRBJ1-3; clone_size: NA; v_call: TRBV5-1; cdr3_nt: TGCGCCAGCAGCAGGGACACGAGCTCTGGAAACACCATATATTTT; cdr3_aa: CASSRDTSSGNTIYF
d_call: NA; j_call: TRBJ2-1; clone_size: NA; v_call: TRBV5-8; cdr3_nt: TGTGCCAGCAGCTCGGCAGGGACCTACAATGAGCAGTTCTTC; cdr3_aa: CASSSAGTYNEQFF
d_call: NA; j_call: TRBJ2-7; clone_size: NA; v_call: TRBV10-3; cdr3_nt: TGTGCCATCAGTGCTAATGGACAGATCCCGGGGGAGCAGTACTTC; cdr3_aa: CAISANGQIPGEQYF
d_call: NA; j_call: TRBJ1-6; clone_size: NA; v_call: TRBV28; cdr3_nt: TGTGCCAGCAGTTCCAAGCAACAGGTTCATTCACCCCTCCACTTT; cdr3_aa: CASSSKQQVHSPLHF
d_call: NA; j_call: TRBJ1-2; clone_size: NA; v_call: TRBV5-4; cdr3_nt: TGTGCCAGCAGCTTAAGCCTTAACTATGGCTACACCTTC; cdr3_aa: CASSLSLNYGYTF
d_call: TRBD1; j_call: TRBJ1-2; clone_size: few; v_call: TRBV2; cdr3_nt: TGTGCCAGCAGTGGTGGGGACAGGAGCTATGGCTACACCTTC; cdr3_aa: CASSGGDRSYGYTF
d_call: NA; j_call: TRBJ1-2; clone_size: once; v_call: TRBV9; cdr3_nt: TGTGCCAGCAGCTCCCTCGGAAGGGGAGGTGGCTACACCTTC; cdr3_aa: CASSSLGRGGGYTF